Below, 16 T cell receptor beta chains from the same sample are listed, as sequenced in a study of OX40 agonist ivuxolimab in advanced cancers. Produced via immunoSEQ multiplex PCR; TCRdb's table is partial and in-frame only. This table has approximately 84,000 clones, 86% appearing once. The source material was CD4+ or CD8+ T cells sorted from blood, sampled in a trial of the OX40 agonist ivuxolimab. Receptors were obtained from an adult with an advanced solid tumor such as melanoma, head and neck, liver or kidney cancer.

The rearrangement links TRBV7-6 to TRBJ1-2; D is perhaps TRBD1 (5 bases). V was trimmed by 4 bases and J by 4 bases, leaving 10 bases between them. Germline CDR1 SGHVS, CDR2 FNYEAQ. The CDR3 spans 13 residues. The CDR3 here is CASSSAGTYGYTF. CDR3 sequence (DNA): TGTGCCAGCAGCTCGGCAGGGACCTATGGCTACACCTTC.

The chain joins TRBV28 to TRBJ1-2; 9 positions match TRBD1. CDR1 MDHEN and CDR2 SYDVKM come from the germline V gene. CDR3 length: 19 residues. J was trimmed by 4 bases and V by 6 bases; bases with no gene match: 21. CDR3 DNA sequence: TGTGCCAGCAGACTCGGTGGGGACATTACAGGGGGCGCTGGCTATGGCTACACCTTC. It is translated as CASRLGGDITGGAGYGYTF.

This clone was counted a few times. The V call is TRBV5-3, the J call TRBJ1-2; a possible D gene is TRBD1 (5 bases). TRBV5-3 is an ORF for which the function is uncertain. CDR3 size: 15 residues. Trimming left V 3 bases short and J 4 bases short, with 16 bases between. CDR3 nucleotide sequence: TGTGCCAGAAGCTCGGGGGACTGGGAGGGCTATGGCTACACCTTC. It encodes CARSSGDWEGYGYTF.

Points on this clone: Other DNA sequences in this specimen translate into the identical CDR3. CDR3 region: CASRRQVNTEAFF. The CDR3 DNA reads TGTGCCAGCAGGCGACAGGTTAACACTGAAGCTTTCTTT. V usage is TRBV2 and J usage is TRBJ1-1; D may be TRBD1 (6 bases). The V gene lost 6 bases and the J gene lost 2 bases, with 10 bases spanning the gap. There are 13 residues in the CDR3. CDR1 is SNHLY and CDR2 is FYNNEI in the germline V gene. Full variable domain (outside the CDR3, taken from reference TRBV2 and TRBJ1-1): EPEVTQTPSHQVTQMGQEVILRCVPISNHLYFYWYRQILGQKVEFLVSFYNNEISEKSEIFDDQFSVERPDGSNFTLKIRSTKLEDSAMYFCASRRQVNTEAFFGQGTRLTVV.

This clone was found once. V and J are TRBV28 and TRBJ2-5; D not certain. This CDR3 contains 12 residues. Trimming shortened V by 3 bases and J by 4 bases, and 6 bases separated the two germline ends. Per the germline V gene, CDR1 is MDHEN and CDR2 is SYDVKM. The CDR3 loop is CASSLVRETQYF. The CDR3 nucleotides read TGTGCCAGCAGTTTGGTGCGAGAGACCCAGTACTTC.

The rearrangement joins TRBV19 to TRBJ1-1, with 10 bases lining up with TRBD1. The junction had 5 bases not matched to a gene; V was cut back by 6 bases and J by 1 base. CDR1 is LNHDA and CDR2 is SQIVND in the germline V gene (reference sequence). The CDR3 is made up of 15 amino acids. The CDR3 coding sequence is TGTGCCAGTAGCGACAGGGGGCAGGCGAACACTGAAGCTTTCTTT. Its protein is CASSDRGQANTEAFF.

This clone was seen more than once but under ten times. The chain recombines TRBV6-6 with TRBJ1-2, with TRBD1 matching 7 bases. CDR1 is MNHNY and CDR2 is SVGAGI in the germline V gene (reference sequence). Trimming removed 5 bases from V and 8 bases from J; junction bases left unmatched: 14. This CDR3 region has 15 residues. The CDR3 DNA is TGTGCCAGCAGTCCGCCCGCTTCCGACAGGGAAGGCTACACCTTC. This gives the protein CASSPPASDREGYTF.

The chain's CDR3 is CASSKGGSGEKLFF. The CDR3 DNA follows: TGTGCCAGCAGTAAGGGGGGGTCAGGAGAAAAACTGTTTTTT. This chain connects TRBV6-1 to TRBJ1-4, with a tentative D call TRBD1 (6 bases). V was clipped by 5 bases and J by 8 bases, with 15 bases between them. The CDR3 sequence is 14 residues long. CDR1 is MNHNS and CDR2 is SASEGT in the germline V gene.

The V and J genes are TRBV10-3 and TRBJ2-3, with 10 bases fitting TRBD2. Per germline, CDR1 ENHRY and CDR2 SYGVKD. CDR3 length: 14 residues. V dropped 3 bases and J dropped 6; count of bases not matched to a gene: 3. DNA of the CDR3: TGTGCCATCAGTGAAACTAGCGGGGCGGATACGCAGTATTTT. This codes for CAISETSGADTQYF.

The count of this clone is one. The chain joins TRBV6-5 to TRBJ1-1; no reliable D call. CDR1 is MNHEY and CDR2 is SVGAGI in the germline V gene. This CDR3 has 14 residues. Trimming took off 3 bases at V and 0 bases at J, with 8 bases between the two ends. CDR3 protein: CASSYARMNTEAFF. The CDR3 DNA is TGTGCCAGCAGTTATGCACGGATGAACACTGAAGCTTTCTTT.

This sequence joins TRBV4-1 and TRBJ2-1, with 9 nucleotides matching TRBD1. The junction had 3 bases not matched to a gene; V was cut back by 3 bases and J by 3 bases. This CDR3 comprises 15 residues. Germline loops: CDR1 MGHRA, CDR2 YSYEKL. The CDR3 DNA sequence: TGCGCCAGCAGCCAGGCGACAGGGGGCTACAATGAGCAGTTCTTC. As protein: CASSQATGGYNEQFF.

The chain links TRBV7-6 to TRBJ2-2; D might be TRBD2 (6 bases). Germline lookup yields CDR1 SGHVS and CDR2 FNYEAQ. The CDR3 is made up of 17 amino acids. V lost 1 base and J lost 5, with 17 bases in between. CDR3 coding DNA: TGTGCCAGCAGCTTAGAATCGCCGGGACTCCTAACCGGGGAGCTGTTTTTT. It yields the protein CASSLESPGLLTGELFF.

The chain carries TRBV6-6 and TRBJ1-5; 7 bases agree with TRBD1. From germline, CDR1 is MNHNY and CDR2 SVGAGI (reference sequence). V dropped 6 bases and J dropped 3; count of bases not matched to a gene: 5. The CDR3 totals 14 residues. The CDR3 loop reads CASSSGQVNQPQHF. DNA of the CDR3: TGTGCCAGCAGCTCCGGACAGGTCAATCAGCCCCAGCATTTT.

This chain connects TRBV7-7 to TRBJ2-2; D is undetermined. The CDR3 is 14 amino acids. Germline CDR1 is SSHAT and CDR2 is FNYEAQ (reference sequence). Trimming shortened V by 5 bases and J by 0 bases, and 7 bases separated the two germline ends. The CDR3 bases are TGTGCCAGCAGCCAAAGTACGAACACCGGGGAGCTGTTTTTT. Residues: CASSQSTNTGELFF. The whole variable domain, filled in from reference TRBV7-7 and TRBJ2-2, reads GAGVSQSPRYKVTKRGQDVTLRCDPISSHATLYWYQQALGQGPEFLTYFNYEAQPDKSGLPSDRFSAERPEGSISTLTIQRTEQRDSAMYRCASSQSTNTGELFFGEGSRLTVL.

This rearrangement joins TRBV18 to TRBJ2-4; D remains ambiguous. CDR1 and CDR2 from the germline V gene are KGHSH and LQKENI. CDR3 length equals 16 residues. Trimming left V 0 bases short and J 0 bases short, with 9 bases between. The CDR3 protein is CASSPPTGLAKNIQYF. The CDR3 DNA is TGTGCCAGCTCACCACCGACGGGCCTAGCCAAAAACATTCAGTACTTC.

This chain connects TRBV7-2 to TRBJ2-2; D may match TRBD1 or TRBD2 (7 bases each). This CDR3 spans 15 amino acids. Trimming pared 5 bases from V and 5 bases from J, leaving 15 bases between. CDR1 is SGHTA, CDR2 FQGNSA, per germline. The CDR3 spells CASSPYRGGTGELFF. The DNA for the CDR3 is TGTGCCAGCAGCCCGTACAGGGGAGGGACCGGGGAGCTGTTTTTT.